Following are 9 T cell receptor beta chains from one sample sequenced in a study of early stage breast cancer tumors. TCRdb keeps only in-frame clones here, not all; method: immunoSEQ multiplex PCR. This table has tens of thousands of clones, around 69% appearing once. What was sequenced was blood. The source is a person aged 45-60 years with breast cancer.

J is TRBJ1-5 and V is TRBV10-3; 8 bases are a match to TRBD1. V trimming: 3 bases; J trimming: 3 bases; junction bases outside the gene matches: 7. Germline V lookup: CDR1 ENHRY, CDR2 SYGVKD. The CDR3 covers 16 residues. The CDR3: CAISESGQGNNQPQHF. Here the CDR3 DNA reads TGTGCCATCAGTGAATCTGGACAGGGTAACAATCAGCCCCAGCATTTT.

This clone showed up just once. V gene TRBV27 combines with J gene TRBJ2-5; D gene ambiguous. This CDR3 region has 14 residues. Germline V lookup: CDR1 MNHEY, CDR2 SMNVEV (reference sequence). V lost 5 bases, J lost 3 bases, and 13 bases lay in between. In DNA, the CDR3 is TGTGCCAGCAGTCCCCTCGGTGAAAAAGAGACCCAGTACTTC. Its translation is CASSPLGEKETQYF.

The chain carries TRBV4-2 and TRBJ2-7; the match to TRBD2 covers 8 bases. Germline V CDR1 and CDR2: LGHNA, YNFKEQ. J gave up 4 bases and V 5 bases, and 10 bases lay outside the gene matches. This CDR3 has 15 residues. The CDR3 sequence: CASSGAGGRHYEQYF. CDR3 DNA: TGTGCCAGCAGCGGTGCGGGGGGTCGACATTACGAGCAGTACTTC.

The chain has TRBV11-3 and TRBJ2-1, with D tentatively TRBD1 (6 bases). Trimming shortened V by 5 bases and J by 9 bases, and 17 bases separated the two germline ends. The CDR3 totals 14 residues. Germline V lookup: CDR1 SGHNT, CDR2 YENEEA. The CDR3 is CASSRSWTVGEQFF. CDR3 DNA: TGTGCCAGCAGCCGTTCCTGGACAGTAGGTGAGCAGTTCTTC.

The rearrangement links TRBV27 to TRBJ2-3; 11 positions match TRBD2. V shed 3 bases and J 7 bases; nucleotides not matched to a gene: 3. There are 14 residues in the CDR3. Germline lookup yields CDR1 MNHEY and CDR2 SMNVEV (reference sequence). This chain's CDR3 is CASSLGLAAHTQYF. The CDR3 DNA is TGTGCCAGCAGTTTGGGACTAGCGGCACATACGCAGTATTTT.

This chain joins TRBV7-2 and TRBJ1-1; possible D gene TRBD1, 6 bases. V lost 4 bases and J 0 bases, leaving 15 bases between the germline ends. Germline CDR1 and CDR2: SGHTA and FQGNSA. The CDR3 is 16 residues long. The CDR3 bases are TGTGCCAGCAGCTCCGATGGACAGCTTCTGAACACTGAAGCTTTCTTT. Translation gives CASSSDGQLLNTEAFF.

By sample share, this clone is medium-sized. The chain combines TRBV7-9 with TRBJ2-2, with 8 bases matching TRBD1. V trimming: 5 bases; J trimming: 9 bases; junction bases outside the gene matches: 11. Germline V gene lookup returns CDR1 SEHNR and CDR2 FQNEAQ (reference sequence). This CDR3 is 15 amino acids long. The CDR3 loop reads CASSRGQGASRELFF. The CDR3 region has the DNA TGTGCCAGCAGCCGGGGTCAGGGGGCTAGTCGGGAGCTGTTTTTT.

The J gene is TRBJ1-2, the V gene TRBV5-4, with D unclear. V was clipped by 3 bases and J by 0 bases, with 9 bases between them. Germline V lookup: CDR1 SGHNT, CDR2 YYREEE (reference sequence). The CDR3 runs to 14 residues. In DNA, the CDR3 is TGTGCCAGCAGCTCCGGAGCCGCTAACTATGGCTACACCTTC. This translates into CASSSGAANYGYTF.

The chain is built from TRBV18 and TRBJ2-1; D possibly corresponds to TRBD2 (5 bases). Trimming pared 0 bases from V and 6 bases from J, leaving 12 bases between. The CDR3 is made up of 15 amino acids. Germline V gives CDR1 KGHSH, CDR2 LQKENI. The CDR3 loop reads CASSPPLTTRNEQFF. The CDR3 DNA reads TGTGCCAGCTCACCACCCCTGACTACACGCAATGAGCAGTTCTTC.